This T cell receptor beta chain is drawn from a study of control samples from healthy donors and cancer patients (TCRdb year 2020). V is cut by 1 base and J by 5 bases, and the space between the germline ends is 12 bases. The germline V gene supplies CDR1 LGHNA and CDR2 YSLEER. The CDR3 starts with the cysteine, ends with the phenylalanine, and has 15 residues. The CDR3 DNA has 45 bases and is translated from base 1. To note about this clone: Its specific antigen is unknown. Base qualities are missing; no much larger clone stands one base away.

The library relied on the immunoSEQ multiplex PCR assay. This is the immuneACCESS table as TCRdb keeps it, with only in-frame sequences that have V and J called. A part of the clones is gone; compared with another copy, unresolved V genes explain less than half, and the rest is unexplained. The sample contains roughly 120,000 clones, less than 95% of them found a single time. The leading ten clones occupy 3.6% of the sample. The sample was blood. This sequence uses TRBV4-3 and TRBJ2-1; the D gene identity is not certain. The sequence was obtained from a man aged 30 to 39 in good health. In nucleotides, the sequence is TGCGCCAGCAGCCAAGGCCCTCCCCCCGACAATGAGCAGTTCTTC. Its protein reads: CASSQGPPPDNEQFF.